This T cell receptor beta chain is from a study of cytomegalovirus exposure and HLA in healthy donors. The CDR3 totals 13 residues. Trimming took off 5 bases at V and 1 base at J, with 7 bases between the two ends. Germline CDR1 reads SGHAT; CDR2 reads FQNNGV. A roughly 120-subject validation cohort, separate from the approximately 610-subject first cohort, supplied the donors. Worth noting for this clone: The antigen is unknown.

General study points: The study recorded over 150 TCR beta chains that were cytomegalovirus-associated. Within the approximately 130 validation repertoires, first-cohort TCR clusters tended to co-occur, according to a later analysis. Reports described diagnosis of cytomegalovirus status by the classifier as highly specific and sensitive.

The repertoire was sequenced with immunoSEQ multiplex PCR; TCRdb's copy has only in-frame clones and lacks some. The sample records some 150,000 clones, 70% to 90% being singletons. The chain has TRBV11-2 and TRBJ2-3; unclear D gene. The sequence derives from a woman under 30 in good health and CMV-seropositive. Sequenced material: PBMCs. The chain's CDR3 is CASSPFGTDTQYF. The CDR3 DNA sequence: TGTGCCAGCAGCCCCTTCGGCACAGATACGCAGTATTTT.